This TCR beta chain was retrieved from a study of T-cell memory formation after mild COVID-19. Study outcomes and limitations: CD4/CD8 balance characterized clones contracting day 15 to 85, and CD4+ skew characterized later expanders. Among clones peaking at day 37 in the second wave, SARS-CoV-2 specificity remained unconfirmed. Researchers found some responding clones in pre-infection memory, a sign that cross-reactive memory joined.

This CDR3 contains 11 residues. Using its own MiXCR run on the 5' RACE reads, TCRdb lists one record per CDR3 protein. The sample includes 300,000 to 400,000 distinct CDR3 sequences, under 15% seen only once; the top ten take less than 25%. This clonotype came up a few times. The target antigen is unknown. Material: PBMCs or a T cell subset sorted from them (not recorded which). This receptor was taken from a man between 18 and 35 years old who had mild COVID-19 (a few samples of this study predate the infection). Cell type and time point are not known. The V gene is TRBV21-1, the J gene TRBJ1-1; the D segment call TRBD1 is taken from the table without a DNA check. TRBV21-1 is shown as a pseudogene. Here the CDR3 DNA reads TGTGCCAGCAGGGAACAGCCCTGGGCTTTCTTT. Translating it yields CASREQPWAFF.